This T cell receptor (beta chain) was sequenced for a study of blood T cells in healthy people across ages (dated by TCRdb to between 2014 and 2016). At the level of the whole study: Template switching captured roughly one uniquely barcoded TCR beta cDNA molecule per two T cells in model experiments. To avoid experimental bias, donors of different ages were spread randomly across the sequencing lanes. Donors were grouped into four age groups: young (average roughly 15 years), middle-aged (less than 40), aged (around 62) and long-lived (just over 80). Two additional independent replicas of 1 million unique cDNA reads from the same blood draw were analyzed for two donors (one aged 18 to 30 and one aged 80 or older). To track age-related changes in TCR beta repertoire diversity, the study relied on deep sequencing normalized with unique cDNA molecular identifiers.

Library method: 5' RACE. The sample was run on an Illumina HiSeq 2500. A second PCR of roughly 7 to 12 cycles was run with a J-beta primer mix and a sample-barcoded 5' primer. A template-switch 5' adaptor carrying 12 random nucleotides introduced a unique molecular identifier onto each TCR beta cDNA molecule. Each sample yielded at least 3 million CDR3-containing paired-end reads. First-strand cDNA synthesis was performed from all RNA using the Mint cDNA synthesis kit, with priming by a TRBC-specific oligonucleotide. Following uracil-DNA glycosylase treatment, all cDNA underwent a first 18-cycle PCR with the universal primers M1SS and BC2_uni_R. Turning to the authors' computational methods: For normalization, 1 million high-quality reads, each with a distinct molecular identifier, were randomly selected from each sample. Reads with shared molecular identifiers were discarded instead of being binned into consensus sequences. MiTCR, set to a Q25 quality threshold and the strictest error-elimination algorithm, was used for CDR3 identification, clonotype clustering and error correction. A nonparametric unseen species model using Euler transformation provided a lower-bound estimate of total TCR beta diversity. The public reads were reanalyzed by TCRdb: fastp trimming at Q25, MiXCR alignment, in-frame beta chains only. Entries are consolidated by CDR3 protein sequence, retaining the most common genes and DNA. The V and J calls and clone size are TCRdb's, not the authors'. The sample table lists 1,100,000 or so distinct CDR3 sequences, more than 35% of them with a count of one. Approximately 20% of the sample belongs to the ten largest clones.

The germline V gene encodes CDR1 SGHDN and CDR2 FVKESK. From the cysteine up to the phenylalanine, the CDR3 has a length of 14 residues. Of the read, only the CDR3 DNA is kept; its 42 bases are in frame from base 1. This clonotype was observed a single time. What antigen it recognizes has not been identified. Within one base of it there is no much larger clone, and no base qualities were kept. Study-wide conclusions, independent of this receptor: Compared with the aged group, more naive CD4+ T cells, fewer expanded clones and increased TCR diversity were shown by the long-lived group, suggesting age selection. There was a strong correlation between observed TCR beta diversity and the percentage of naive T cells measured by flow cytometry. Estimates of total diversity based on one million sequenced T cells were considered lower bounds and underestimates. Bulk unsorted PBMC profiling prevented conclusive comparison of naive and antigen-experienced compartments. Observed TCR beta diversity per million T cells fell roughly linearly with age, and a significant reduction was already apparent by age approximately 40. The CMV infection status of donors was not known, potentially confounding age-related changes in expanded clonotypes.

The donors were 40 or so Caucasian individuals from Russia, aged roughly 6 to 100 years, who were systemically healthy. Each donor gave roughly 9 milliliters of peripheral blood, drawn into EDTA-treated Vacutainer tubes. Ficoll-Paque density-gradient centrifugation was used to isolate PBMCs, with at least 7 million obtained per sample. Trizol reagent was used to extract total RNA from the PBMCs, yielding at least 6 micrograms per sample. Naive CD45RAhigh/CD27high T cell percentages were measured by flow cytometry on a PBMC aliquot from every donor. Sample: blood. The TCR sequence derives from a woman aged 60-75 years in good health. The chain was built from TRBV14 and TRBJ2-1; the D gene identity is not certain. TRBJ2-7 explains the end of the DNA better; the J call may be wrong. The CDR3 loop reads CASSHRSSYNEQYF. In nucleotides, the sequence is TGTGCCAGCAGCCACCGGAGCTCCTACAATGAGCAGTACTTC.